The T cell receptor beta chain described here comes from a study of T cell responses to AZD1222 COVID-19 vaccine. Study overall: Second doses were pooled across both intervals (about 4 or about 12 weeks).

The CDR3 spans 14 residues. Germline trimming cut 4 bases from V and 8 bases from J; bases unmatched to any gene: 5. Germline V CDR1 and CDR2: LGHDT, YNNKEL (reference sequence). General observations from the study: All repertoire sampling was performed exclusively after the peak T cell response. Mostly white British, mostly female donors; authors suggested clonal diversity may be underestimated.

Sequencing was performed with immunoSEQ multiplex PCR; in TCRdb, only in-frame clones are kept and a portion is missing. The table lists approximately 90,000 clones, roughly nine tenths of them singletons. As regards this clone: Its specificity is not known.

This TCR was recovered from an adult in good health. Material: peripheral blood, obtained on day 0 of AZD1222 vaccination. The chain recombines TRBV3-1 (or the pseudogene TRBV3-2) with TRBJ1-4; 9 positions match TRBD1. CDR3 region: CASSLGQGWEKLFF. CDR3 coding DNA: TGTGCCAGCAGCCTCGGACAGGGGTGGGAAAAACTGTTTTTT.